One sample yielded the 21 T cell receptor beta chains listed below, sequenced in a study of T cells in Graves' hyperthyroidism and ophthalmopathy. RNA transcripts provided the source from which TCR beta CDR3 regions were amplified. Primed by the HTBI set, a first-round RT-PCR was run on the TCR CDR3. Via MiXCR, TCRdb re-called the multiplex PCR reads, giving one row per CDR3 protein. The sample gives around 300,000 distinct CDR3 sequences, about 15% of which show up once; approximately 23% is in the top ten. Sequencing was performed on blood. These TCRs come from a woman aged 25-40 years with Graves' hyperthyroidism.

The CDR3 DNA reads as TGTGGCAGCACCTCGACTAGCGGGAGGCAATGGCCCGGGGAGCTGTTTTTT. It yields the protein CGSTSTSGRQWPGELFF. The chain combines TRBV19 with TRBJ2-2, with 13 nucleotides matching TRBD2. Germline values: CDR1 LNHDA, CDR2 SQIVND (reference sequence). There are 17 residues in the CDR3.

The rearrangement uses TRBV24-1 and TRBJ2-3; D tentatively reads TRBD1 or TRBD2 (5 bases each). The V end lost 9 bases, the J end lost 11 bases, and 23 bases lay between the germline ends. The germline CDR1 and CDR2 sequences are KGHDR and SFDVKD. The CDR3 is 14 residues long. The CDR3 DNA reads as TGTGCCACCGGCGCTCGGGACGGCACCAGTGTGCAGTATTTT. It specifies CATGARDGTSVQYF.

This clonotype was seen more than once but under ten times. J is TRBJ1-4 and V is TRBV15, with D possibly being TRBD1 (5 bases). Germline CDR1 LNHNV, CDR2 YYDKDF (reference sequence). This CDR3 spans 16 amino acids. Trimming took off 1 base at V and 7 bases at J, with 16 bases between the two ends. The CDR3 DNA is TGTGCCACCAGCAGAGTTCCGGGGGTTCGGAGTGAAAAACTGTTTTTT. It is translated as CATSRVPGVRSEKLFF.

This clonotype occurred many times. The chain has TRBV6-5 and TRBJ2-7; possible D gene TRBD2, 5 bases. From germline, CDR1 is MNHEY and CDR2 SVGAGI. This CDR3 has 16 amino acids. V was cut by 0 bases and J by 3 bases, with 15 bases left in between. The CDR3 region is CASSYSTGLTNYEQYF. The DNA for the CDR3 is TGTGCCAGCAGTTACTCCACCGGACTGACAAACTACGAGCAGTACTTC.

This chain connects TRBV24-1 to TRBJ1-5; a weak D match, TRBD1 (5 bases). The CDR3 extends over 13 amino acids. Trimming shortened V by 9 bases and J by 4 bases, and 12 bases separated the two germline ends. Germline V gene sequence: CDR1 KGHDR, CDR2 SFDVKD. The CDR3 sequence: CATQGRGNQPQHF. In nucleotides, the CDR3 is TGTGCCACCCAAGGACGGGGGAATCAGCCCCAGCATTTT.

CDR3 sequence reads: CASSAAGGLYEQYF. The DNA for the CDR3 is TGTGCCAGTAGCGCCGCCGGGGGGCTCTACGAGCAGTACTTC. This chain connects TRBV19 to TRBJ2-7; D might be TRBD2 (7 bases). The CDR3 has 14 amino acids. The germline V gene encodes CDR1 LNHDA and CDR2 SQIVND (reference sequence). V lost 6 bases and J 3 bases, leaving 15 bases between the germline ends.

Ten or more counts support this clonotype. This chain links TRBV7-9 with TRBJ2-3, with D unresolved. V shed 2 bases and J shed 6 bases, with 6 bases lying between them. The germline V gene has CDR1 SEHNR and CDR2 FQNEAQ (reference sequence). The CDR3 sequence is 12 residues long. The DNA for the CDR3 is TGTGCCAGCAGCTTATACTGGGATACGCAGTATTTT. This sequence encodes CASSLYWDTQYF.

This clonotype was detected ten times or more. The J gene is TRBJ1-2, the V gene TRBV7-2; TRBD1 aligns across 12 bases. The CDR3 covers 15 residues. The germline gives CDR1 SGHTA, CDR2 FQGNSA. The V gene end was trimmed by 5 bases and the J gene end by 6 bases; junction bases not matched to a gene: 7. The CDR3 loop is CASSKPGTGGNGYTF. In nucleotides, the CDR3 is TGTGCCAGCAGCAAGCCCGGGACAGGGGGCAATGGCTACACCTTC.

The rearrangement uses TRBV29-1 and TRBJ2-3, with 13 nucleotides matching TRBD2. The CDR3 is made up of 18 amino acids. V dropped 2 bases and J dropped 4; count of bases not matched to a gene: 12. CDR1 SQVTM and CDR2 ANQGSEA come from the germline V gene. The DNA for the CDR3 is TGCAGCGTTGAATCTAGGGGGATACTAGCGGGAGGGCCAGATACGCAGTATTTT. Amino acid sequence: CSVESRGILAGGPDTQYF.

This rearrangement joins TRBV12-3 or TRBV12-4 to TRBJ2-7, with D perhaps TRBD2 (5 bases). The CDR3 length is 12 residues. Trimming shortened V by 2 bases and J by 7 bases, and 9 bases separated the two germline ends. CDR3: CASSLSTGEQYF. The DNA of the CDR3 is TGTGCCAGCAGTTTATCGACGGGGGAGCAGTACTTC.

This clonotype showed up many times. The chain's CDR3 is CASGEVGYTF. The CDR3 DNA sequence: TGTGCCAGCGGGGAGGTTGGCTACACCTTC. The chain recombines TRBV6-2 or TRBV6-3 with TRBJ1-2, with unresolved D. V gave up 8 bases and J gave up 7 bases, with 8 bases separating them. Germline values: CDR1 MNHEY, CDR2 SVGEGT. The CDR3 runs 10 residues.

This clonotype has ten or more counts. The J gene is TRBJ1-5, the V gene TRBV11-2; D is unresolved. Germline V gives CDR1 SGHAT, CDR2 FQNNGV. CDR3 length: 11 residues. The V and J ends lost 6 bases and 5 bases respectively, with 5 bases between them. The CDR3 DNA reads TGTGCCAGCAGGGGCCATCAGCCCCAGCATTTT. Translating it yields CASRGHQPQHF.

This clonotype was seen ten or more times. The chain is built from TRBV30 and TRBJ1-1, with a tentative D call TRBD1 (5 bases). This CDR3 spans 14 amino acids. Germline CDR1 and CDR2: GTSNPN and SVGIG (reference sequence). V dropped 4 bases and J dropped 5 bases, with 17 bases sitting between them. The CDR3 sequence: CAWTLGDWGTEAFF. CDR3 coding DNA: TGTGCCTGGACATTAGGGGATTGGGGAACTGAAGCTTTCTTT. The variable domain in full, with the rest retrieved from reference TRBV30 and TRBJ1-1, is SQTIHQWPATLVQPVGSPLSLECTVEGTSNPNLYWYRQAAGRGLQLLFYSVGIGQISSEVPQNLSASRPQDRQFILSSKKLLLSDSGFYLCAWTLGDWGTEAFFGQGTRLTVV.

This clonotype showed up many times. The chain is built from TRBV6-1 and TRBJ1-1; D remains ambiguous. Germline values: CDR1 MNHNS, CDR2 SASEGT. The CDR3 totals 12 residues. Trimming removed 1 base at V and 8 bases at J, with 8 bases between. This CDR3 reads CASSEGPREAFF. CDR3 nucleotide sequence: TGTGCCAGCAGTGAAGGGCCTAGGGAAGCTTTCTTT.

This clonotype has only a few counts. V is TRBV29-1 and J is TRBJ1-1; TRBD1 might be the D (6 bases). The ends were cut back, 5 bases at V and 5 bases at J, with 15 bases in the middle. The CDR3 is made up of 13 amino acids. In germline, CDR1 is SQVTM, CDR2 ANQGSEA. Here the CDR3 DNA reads TGCAGCGTTCTAAAAGGGGGAAGGACTGAAGCTTTCTTT. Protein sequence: CSVLKGGRTEAFF.

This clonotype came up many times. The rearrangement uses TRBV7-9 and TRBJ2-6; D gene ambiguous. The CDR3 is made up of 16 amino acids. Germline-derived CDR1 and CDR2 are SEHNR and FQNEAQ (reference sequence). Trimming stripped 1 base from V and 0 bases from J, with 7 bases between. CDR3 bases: TGTGCCAGCAGCTTAGAATCAGGCTCTGGGGCCAACGTCCTGACTTTC. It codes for CASSLESGSGANVLTF.

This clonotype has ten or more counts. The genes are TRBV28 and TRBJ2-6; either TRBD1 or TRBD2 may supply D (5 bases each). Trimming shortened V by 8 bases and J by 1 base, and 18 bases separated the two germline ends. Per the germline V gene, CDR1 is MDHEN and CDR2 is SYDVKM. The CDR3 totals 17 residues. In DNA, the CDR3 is TGTGCCAGCGGATTCCGCCGTGGGGGATCTGGGGCCAACGTCCTGACTTTC. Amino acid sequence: CASGFRRGGSGANVLTF.

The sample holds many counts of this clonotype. This chain's CDR3 is CASANRQGGGTEAFF. CDR3 DNA sequence: TGTGCCTCCGCCAATCGACAGGGCGGAGGCACTGAAGCTTTCTTT. V and J are TRBV2 and TRBJ1-1, with 7 bases identical to TRBD1. The length of the CDR3 is 15 residues. The V and J ends lost 11 bases and 4 bases, in that order; junction bases with no gene match: 16. Germline CDR1 reads SNHLY; CDR2 reads FYNNEI.

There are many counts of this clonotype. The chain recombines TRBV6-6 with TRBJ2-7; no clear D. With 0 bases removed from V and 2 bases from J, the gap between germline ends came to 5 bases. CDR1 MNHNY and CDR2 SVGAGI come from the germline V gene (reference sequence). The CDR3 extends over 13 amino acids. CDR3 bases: TGTGCCAGCAGTTACTCGCGGACCTACGAGCAGTACTTC. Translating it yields CASSYSRTYEQYF.

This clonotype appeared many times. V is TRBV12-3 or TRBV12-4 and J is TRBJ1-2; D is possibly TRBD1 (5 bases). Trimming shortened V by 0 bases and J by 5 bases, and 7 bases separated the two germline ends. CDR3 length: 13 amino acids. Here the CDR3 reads CASSLAWGYGYTF. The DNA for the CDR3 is TGTGCCAGCAGTTTAGCATGGGGGTATGGCTACACCTTC.

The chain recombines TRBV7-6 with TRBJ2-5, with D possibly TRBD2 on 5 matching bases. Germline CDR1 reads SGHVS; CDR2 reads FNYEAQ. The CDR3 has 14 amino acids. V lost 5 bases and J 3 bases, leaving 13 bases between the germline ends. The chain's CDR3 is CASSVTGSKETQYF. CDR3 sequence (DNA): TGTGCCAGCAGCGTTACGGGGTCTAAAGAGACCCAGTACTTC.